The TCR beta chain under discussion was sequenced for a study of beta chain features in type 1 diabetes. The wider study: Age and gender were similar between patients and healthy donors, as were cell yields. Whole-study findings and limits: Healthy donors had naive, central memory and Treg TCRB repertoires that appeared less similar than those seen among patients.

The investigators reverse transcribed all of the isolated RNA, so they sequenced expressed TCRB transcripts. Assay used: immunoSEQ multiplex PCR; TCRdb lists only in-frame clones, some missing. The table shows under 950,000 clones, with roughly 17% occurring only once. Concerning this clone: Its antigen remains unknown.

Germline values: CDR1 SGHAT, CDR2 FQNNGV. Trimming cost V 2 bases and J 0 bases, with 5 bases left between them. The CDR3 contains 14 residues. Sequencing was carried out using naive CD4+ T cells from blood. This TCR was recovered from a woman aged 18 to 35 in good health. The chain uses TRBV11-2 and TRBJ2-4; D unclear. CDR3 DNA sequence: TGTGCCAGCAGCTTACGGGTAGCCAAAAACATTCAGTACTTC. This gives the protein CASSLRVAKNIQYF. The full variable domain, rest sourced from reference TRBV11-2 and TRBJ2-4, is EAGVAQSPRYKIIEKRQSVAFWCNPISGHATLYWYQQILGQGPKLLIQFQNNGVVDDSQLPKDRFSAERLKGVDSTLKIQPAKLEDSAVYLCASSLRVAKNIQYFGAGTRLSVL.